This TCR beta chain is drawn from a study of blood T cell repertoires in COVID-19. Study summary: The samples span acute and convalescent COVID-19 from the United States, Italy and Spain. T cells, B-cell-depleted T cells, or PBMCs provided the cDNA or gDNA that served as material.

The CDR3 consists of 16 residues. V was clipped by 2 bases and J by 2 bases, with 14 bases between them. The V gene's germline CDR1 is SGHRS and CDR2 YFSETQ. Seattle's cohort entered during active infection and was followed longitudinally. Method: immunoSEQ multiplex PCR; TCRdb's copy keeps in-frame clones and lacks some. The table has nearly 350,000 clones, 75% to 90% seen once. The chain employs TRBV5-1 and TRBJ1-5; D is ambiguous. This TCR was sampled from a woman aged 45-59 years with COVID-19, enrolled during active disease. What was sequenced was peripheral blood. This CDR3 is CASSLNPAGGNQPQHF. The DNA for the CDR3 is TGCGCCAGCAGCTTAAATCCGGCGGGAGGCAATCAGCCCCAGCATTTT.